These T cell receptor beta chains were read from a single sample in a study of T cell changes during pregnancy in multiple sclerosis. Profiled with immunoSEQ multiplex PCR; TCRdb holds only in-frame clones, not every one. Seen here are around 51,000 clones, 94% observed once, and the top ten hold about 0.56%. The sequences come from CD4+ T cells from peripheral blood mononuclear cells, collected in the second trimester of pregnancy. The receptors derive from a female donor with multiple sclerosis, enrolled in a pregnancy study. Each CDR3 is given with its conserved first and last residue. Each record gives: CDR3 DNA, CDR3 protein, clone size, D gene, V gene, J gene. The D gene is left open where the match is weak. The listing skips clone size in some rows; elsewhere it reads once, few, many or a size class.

DNA: TGTGCCAGCAGCCGGGACAGAGGTCTACAATGGGAGCAGTTCTTC
CDR3: CASSRDRGLQWEQFF
size: .
D: TRBD1
V: TRBV7-6
J: TRBJ2-1

DNA: TGTGCCAGCAGCCCATGGAGGACAGGGGGCACTGAAGCTTTCTTT
CDR3: CASSPWRTGGTEAFF
size: .
D: TRBD1
V: TRBV7-9
J: TRBJ1-1

DNA: TGTGCCACCAGCAGAGATCGGAGCGGGGGGGCCAATGAGCAGTTCTTC
CDR3: CATSRDRSGGANEQFF
size: once
D: TRBD2
V: TRBV15
J: TRBJ2-1

DNA: TGTGCCAGCAGCTTTGACGGGGGTCGATGGGAGACCCAGTACTTC
CDR3: CASSFDGGRWETQYF
size: once
D: .
V: TRBV7-2
J: TRBJ2-5

DNA: TGTGCCAGTAGTATTTCAGGGATTAGCACAGATACGCAGTATTTT
CDR3: CASSISGISTDTQYF
size: .
D: .
V: TRBV19
J: TRBJ2-3

DNA: TGTGCCAGTAGTATCCAGGGGGTAGCCAAAAACATTCAGTACTTC
CDR3: CASSIQGVAKNIQYF
size: .
D: TRBD1
V: TRBV19
J: TRBJ2-4

DNA: TGTGCCAGCTCAAAAGGGTTCGGACCGGGGACAGATACGCAGTATTTT
CDR3: CASSKGFGPGTDTQYF
size: .
D: .
V: TRBV2
J: TRBJ2-3

DNA: TGTGCCAGCAGTTTTGCGGGGGCGAACTATGGCTACACCTTC
CDR3: CASSFAGANYGYTF
size: .
D: .
V: TRBV28
J: TRBJ1-2

DNA: TGTGCCAGCAGCCAAGATCTGCGACTAGCGGGGGGGCGGTCCTACGAGCAGTACTTC
CDR3: CASSQDLRLAGGRSYEQYF
size: .
D: TRBD2
V: TRBV4-2
J: TRBJ2-7

DNA: TGTGCCAGCAGCCTAACTTCCATTAGCAATCAGCCCCAGCATTTT
CDR3: CASSLTSISNQPQHF
size: .
D: .
V: TRBV6-6
J: TRBJ1-5

DNA: TGCGCCAGCAGCTTGGGCACAGGGGTGATCTACGAGCAGTACTTC
CDR3: CASSLGTGVIYEQYF
size: .
D: TRBD1
V: TRBV5-1
J: TRBJ2-7

DNA: TGCAGCGGGGTAGTGACAGGCGGGGGAGCTTTCTTT
CDR3: CSGVVTGGGAFF
size: .
D: .
V: TRBV29-1
J: TRBJ1-1

DNA: TGTGCCAGCAGCCTGCGGACAGAAGCTTTCTTT
CDR3: CASSLRTEAFF
size: .
D: .
V: TRBV7-3
J: TRBJ1-1

DNA: TGTGCCAGTTCGGACAGGGCGGGTTCACCCCTCCACTTT
CDR3: CASSDRAGSPLHF
size: .
D: TRBD1
V: TRBV19
J: TRBJ1-6

DNA: TGTGCCAGCAGTTACGGGGAGTTTTTTATCTCTGAGCAGTTCTTC
CDR3: CASSYGEFFISEQFF
size: .
D: .
V: TRBV6-6
J: TRBJ2-1

DNA: TGTGCCAGCAGTCTCCGGGGGGGTGACAATGAGCAGTTCTTC
CDR3: CASSLRGGDNEQFF
size: .
D: TRBD2
V: TRBV6-4
J: TRBJ2-1

DNA: TGTGCCAGTGGGGACAGAGGGAAAGAGACCCAGTACTTC
CDR3: CASGDRGKETQYF
size: .
D: TRBD1
V: TRBV19
J: TRBJ2-5

DNA: TGTGCCAGCAGCTTGGGAGGGAGACGCACCGGGGAGCTGTTTTTT
CDR3: CASSLGGRRTGELFF
size: .
D: TRBD2
V: TRBV7-7
J: TRBJ2-2

DNA: TGTGCCAGTAGTATTCTCAGTCTTAACTATGGCTACACCTTC
CDR3: CASSILSLNYGYTF
size: .
D: .
V: TRBV19
J: TRBJ1-2

DNA: TGTGCCAGCAGCTCCCCTCCGGGGGCCTATAATTCACCCCTCCACTTT
CDR3: CASSSPPGAYNSPLHF
size: .
D: .
V: TRBV7-3
J: TRBJ1-6

DNA: TGCAGCGTTGAAGTACAGGGACAAAACTACGAGCAGTACTTC
CDR3: CSVEVQGQNYEQYF
size: .
D: .
V: TRBV29-1
J: TRBJ2-7

DNA: TGTGCCAGCAGCTTATCGGGACTCCTCCAGTTCTTC
CDR3: CASSLSGLLQFF
size: .
D: .
V: TRBV5-8
J: TRBJ2-1

DNA: TGTGCCAGCAGCTTGATCCAGCGGGATAATTCACCCCTCCACTTT
CDR3: CASSLIQRDNSPLHF
size: .
D: .
V: TRBV5-8
J: TRBJ1-6

DNA: TGTGCCAGCAGCGTAGGGAGCGGGGCTTACAATGAGCAGTTCTTC
CDR3: CASSVGSGAYNEQFF
size: once
D: TRBD2
V: TRBV9
J: TRBJ2-1

DNA: TGTGCCAGCAGCCAAGATTTATGGGGGCGAGGGACTAATGAAAAACTGTTTTTT
CDR3: CASSQDLWGRGTNEKLFF
size: .
D: .
V: TRBV4-2
J: TRBJ1-4

DNA: TGTGCCAGCAGCTTAGACGGCCGGACAGCGAACTATGGCTACACCTTC
CDR3: CASSLDGRTANYGYTF
size: .
D: .
V: TRBV5-5
J: TRBJ1-2

DNA: TGTGCCAGCGTTCGGGCAGGGTTAGACAATGAGCAGTTCTTC
CDR3: CASVRAGLDNEQFF
size: .
D: .
V: TRBV25-1
J: TRBJ2-1

DNA: TGTGCCATCAGTGAGTTTACAGGGGTCGGAAACACCATATATTTT
CDR3: CAISEFTGVGNTIYF
size: .
D: TRBD1
V: TRBV10-3
J: TRBJ1-3

DNA: TGTGCCATCAGTGATCGACAGATCCCAGAAAAACTGTTTTTT
CDR3: CAISDRQIPEKLFF
size: .
D: .
V: TRBV10-3
J: TRBJ1-4

DNA: TGTGCCAGTAGTATAGGGACAGACAACTATGGCTACACCTTC
CDR3: CASSIGTDNYGYTF
size: .
D: .
V: TRBV19
J: TRBJ1-2

DNA: TGTGCCAGCAGTTACCGAGGGCCTCCATATGGCTACACCTTC
CDR3: CASSYRGPPYGYTF
size: .
D: .
V: TRBV6-5
J: TRBJ1-2

DNA: TGTGCCAGCAGCGGGTGGGGGGTTGGAAACACTGAAGCTTTCTTT
CDR3: CASSGWGVGNTEAFF
size: .
D: .
V: TRBV9
J: TRBJ1-1

DNA: TGTGCCAGCAGCTTAGGTGGGGGACTGGGACTAGCGGCCCAGTACTTC
CDR3: CASSLGGGLGLAAQYF
size: .
D: TRBD2
V: TRBV7-2
J: TRBJ2-5

DNA: TGTGCCAGCAGCTCCAGGGGGCGCGACTACAATGAGCAGTTCTTC
CDR3: CASSSRGRDYNEQFF
size: .
D: TRBD1
V: TRBV7-2
J: TRBJ2-1